This note documents a single T cell receptor (beta chain) sequence. These data belong to a study of blood T cell repertoires in COVID-19. Study-level background: Specimens from acute and convalescent COVID-19 originated in the United States, Italy and Spain. PBMCs, B-cell-depleted T cells, or T cells were the source of the cDNA or gDNA that made up the material.

The authors' processing: By means of reference gene primer amplification, nucleated cell counts were estimated. Data came from immunoSEQ multiplex PCR; TCRdb stores just in-frame clones and leaves some out. V and J calls and clone size follow that table, whereas D and trimming were derived from the DNA. The table lists more than 35,000 clones, around nine tenths of them singletons, with around 36% in the top ten. This CDR3 is built from 11 residues. The ends were cut back, 1 base at V and 14 bases at J, with 12 bases in the middle. Germline CDR1 reads GTSNPN; CDR2 reads SVGIG (reference sequence). The specimen was peripheral blood. J is TRBJ2-1 and V is TRBV30; tentative D call: TRBD1 (6 bases). The TCR comes from a man aged 70-80 years with active COVID-19. CDR3 loop: CAWSETGREFF. CDR3 bases: TGTGCCTGGAGTGAGACAGGTAGGGAGTTCTTC. The complete variable domain, with remaining parts taken from reference TRBV30 and TRBJ2-1, reads SQTIHQWPATLVQPVGSPLSLECTVEGTSNPNLYWYRQAAGRGLQLLFYSVGIGQISSEVPQNLSASRPQDRQFILSSKKLLLSDSGFYLCAWSETGREFFGPGTRLTVL.